Shown below are 4 T cell receptor beta chains from a single sample sequenced in a study of post-analysis software for immune sequencing data (dated by TCRdb to between 2014 and 2017). Library preparation employed PCR. These reads were obtained on an Illumina HiSeq 2500. To reduce PCR and sequencing biases, unique molecular identifiers were built into the TCR beta cDNA libraries. The raw public reads went through TCRdb reprocessing: fastp at Q25, MiXCR clone calling, in-frame beta chains kept. CDR3 protein duplicates are merged, each entry listing the most common genes and DNA. Across this sample there are about 680,000 distinct CDR3 sequences, with approximately 59% seen only once. The top ten clonotypes cover around 10% of the sample. These TCRs are of unknown antigen specificity. Beyond this particular receptor, the publication reports: Roughly 5 TRBV segments, including TRBV5-6, TRBV5-1 and TRBV20-1, were significantly more frequent in patients than controls.

Sequencing input: blood. The receptors here all came from a girl aged 2 to 10 with multiple sclerosis.

This clonotype was seen a handful of times. This rearrangement joins TRBV5-1 to TRBJ2-1; D might be TRBD1 or TRBD2, each matching 5 bases. In germline, CDR1 is SGHRS, CDR2 YFSETQ. V lost 4 bases and J 7 bases, leaving 30 bases between the germline ends. The CDR3 is made up of 19 amino acids. In DNA, the CDR3 is TGCGCCAGCAGCGTAGGTAGGGACCCGGGACGACAGCCTTTTAATGAGCAGTTCTTC. Its protein is CASSVGRDPGRQPFNEQFF.

The chain carries TRBV10-3 and TRBJ1-1; D is unclear. The V and J ends lost 4 bases and 2 bases respectively, with 8 bases between them. Germline CDR1 and CDR2: ENHRY and SYGVKD. The CDR3 runs 13 residues. CDR3 sequence: CAISGSSNTEAFF. Written as DNA, the CDR3 is TGTGCCATCAGTGGATCCTCCAACACTGAAGCTTTCTTT.

The chain links TRBV6-5 to TRBJ2-6; D is unresolved. V lost 5 bases and J 0 bases, leaving 8 bases between the germline ends. This CDR3 contains 15 residues. The germline V gene has CDR1 MNHEY and CDR2 SVGAGI. The CDR3 loop is CASSTQTSGANVLTF. In DNA, the CDR3 is TGTGCCAGCAGTACACAGACCTCTGGGGCCAACGTCCTGACTTTC.

This chain connects TRBV6-2 or TRBV6-3 to TRBJ1-5, with 7 positions matching TRBD1. Losses at the gene ends were 6 bases for V and 7 bases for J; bases not matched to a gene: 9. Germline CDR1 and CDR2: MNHEY and SVGEGT. The CDR3 extends over 14 amino acids. Here the CDR3 reads CASSPGGAEQPQHF. The CDR3 region has the DNA TGTGCCAGCAGCCCAGGGGGGGCTGAGCAGCCCCAGCATTTT.